The rows below give T cell receptor beta chains drawn from one sample of a study of beta chain features in type 1 diabetes. The assay was immunoSEQ multiplex PCR, and TCRdb's table has in-frame clones only and misses some. Of about 340,000 clones listed, over 7% were seen once; the top ten hold more than 0.8%. Input material: central memory CD4+ T cells from blood. The receptors were sampled from a man aged 25 to 45 with type 1 diabetes. Each CDR3 is given with its conserved first and last residue. A D gene is named only where the DNA matches it firmly. Size is omitted from some rows. Given values are once, few, many or a class for expanded clones.

clone_size,j_call,v_call,d_call,cdr3_aa,cdr3_nt
.,TRBJ2-5,TRBV11-2,.,CASSPAREETQYF,TGTGCCAGCAGCCCTGCGAGGGAAGAGACCCAGTACTTC
.,TRBJ2-7,TRBV7-9,.,CASSVLRDTSYEQYF,TGTGCCAGCAGTGTCCTCCGGGACACTTCCTACGAGCAGTACTTC
few,TRBJ2-7,TRBV7-6,.,CASSLGGPEYEQYF,TGTGCCAGCAGCTTAGGTGGACCTGAGTACGAGCAGTACTTC
few,TRBJ2-2,TRBV5-6,TRBD1,CASSFDRGNTGELFF,TGTGCCAGCAGTTTCGACAGGGGAAACACCGGGGAGCTGTTTTTT
few,TRBJ2-3,TRBV2,TRBD2,CASRGGGSTDTQYF,TGTGCCAGCAGAGGCGGGGGGAGCACAGATACGCAGTATTTT
.,TRBJ1-1,TRBV7-8,TRBD1,CASSSQGAGTEAFF,TGTGCCAGCAGCTCCCAGGGGGCAGGGACTGAAGCTTTCTTT
.,TRBJ1-4,TRBV9,TRBD1,CASSVEGTGREKLFF,TGTGCCAGCAGCGTAGAAGGGACAGGGCGTGAAAAACTGTTTTTT
.,TRBJ2-7,TRBV2,.,CASSSGVHSYEQYF,TGTGCCAGCAGTTCCGGGGTACACTCCTACGAGCAGTACTTC
.,TRBJ1-3,TRBV6-5,TRBD1,CASSQQGTGNTIYF,TGTGCCAGCAGCCAACAGGGGACTGGAAACACCATATATTTT
few,TRBJ2-3,TRBV7-2,.,CASSFYSTSTDTQYF,TGTGCCAGCAGCTTTTACTCTACTAGCACAGATACGCAGTATTTT
few,TRBJ2-7,TRBV2,.,CASRADGYEQYF,TGTGCCAGCAGAGCGGACGGCTACGAGCAGTACTTC
few,TRBJ1-5,TRBV30,.,CAWSVYGAPNQPQHF,TGTGCCTGGAGTGTATATGGGGCCCCCAATCAGCCCCAGCATTTT
.,TRBJ2-2,TRBV29-1,.,CSAATGPNTGELFF,TGCAGCGCTGCGACAGGCCCGAACACCGGGGAGCTGTTTTTT
few,TRBJ2-5,TRBV5-1,.,CASTSLQQETQYF,TGCGCCAGCACCAGCCTTCAACAAGAGACCCAGTACTTC
.,TRBJ2-7,TRBV11-2,.,CASSFVGDYEQYF,TGTGCCAGCAGCTTCGTCGGGGACTACGAGCAGTACTTC
.,TRBJ1-1,TRBV29-1,.,CSVAEHDTEAFF,TGCAGCGTTGCAGAGCATGACACTGAAGCTTTCTTT
few,TRBJ2-5,TRBV29-1,.,CSVEDLGGVRETQYF,TGCAGCGTTGAAGATCTCGGCGGGGTCCGAGAGACCCAGTACTTC
few,TRBJ2-6,TRBV29-1,.,CSAIFGSGANVLTF,TGCAGCGCCATTTTCGGCTCTGGGGCCAACGTCCTGACTTTC
.,TRBJ2-3,TRBV11-2,TRBD2,CASSRSGQSTDTQYF,TGTGCCAGCAGTCGTAGCGGGCAGAGCACAGATACGCAGTATTTT
few,TRBJ1-6,TRBV2,TRBD1,CASSGQGIGMGSPLHF,TGTGCCAGCAGTGGACAGGGTATCGGGATGGGTTCACCCCTCCACTTT
.,TRBJ2-1,TRBV19,.,CASSIARGRPNNEQFF,TGTGCCAGTAGTATCGCCCGAGGGAGGCCGAACAATGAGCAGTTCTTC
few,TRBJ2-5,TRBV2,.,CASSEGDTQETQYF,TGTGCCAGCAGTGAAGGGGACACCCAAGAGACCCAGTACTTC
few,TRBJ1-2,TRBV10-2,.,CASTTGNYGYTF,TGCGCCAGCACGACAGGAAACTATGGCTACACCTTC
.,TRBJ2-3,TRBV30,.,CAWSSTDTQYF,TGTGCCTGGAGCTCCACAGATACGCAGTATTTT
few,TRBJ1-2,TRBV5-6,.,CASSLGNINYGYTF,TGTGCCAGCAGCTTGGGGAACATAAACTATGGCTACACCTTC
.,TRBJ2-7,TRBV29-1,.,CSVVQGSNYEQYF,TGCAGCGTTGTACAGGGTTCCAACTACGAGCAGTACTTC
few,TRBJ1-6,TRBV25-1,.,CASRGDLSSYNSPLHF,TGTGCCAGCAGAGGGGACCTTAGCTCCTATAATTCACCCCTCCACTTT
.,TRBJ1-1,TRBV7-9,.,CATNIVNTEAFF,TGTGCCACCAATATCGTGAACACTGAAGCTTTCTTT
.,TRBJ1-1,TRBV5-1,.,CASSLDTGNTEAFF,TGCGCCAGCAGCTTGGATACAGGGAACACTGAAGCTTTCTTT
.,TRBJ2-5,TRBV4-1,.,CASSQEKRQGETQYF,TGCGCCAGCAGCCAAGAAAAGCGGCAGGGAGAGACCCAGTACTTC
many,TRBJ2-7,TRBV27,TRBD1,CASSWGRGLYEQYF,TGTGCCAGCAGTTGGGGCAGGGGGTTGTACGAGCAGTACTTC
many,TRBJ1-1,TRBV6-6,.,CASSLLGVATEAFF,TGTGCCAGCAGTCTCCTAGGGGTTGCCACTGAAGCTTTCTTT
.,TRBJ2-3,TRBV7-9,.,CASSFEGMSTDTQYF,TGTGCCAGCAGCTTTGAGGGGATGAGCACAGATACGCAGTATTTT
.,TRBJ1-2,TRBV28,.,CASSLPVYVGYTF,TGTGCCAGCAGTTTACCCGTGTATGTGGGCTACACCTTC
many,TRBJ2-2,TRBV28,.,CASGLSIGELFF,TGTGCCAGCGGCTTAAGTATCGGGGAGCTGTTTTTT
many,TRBJ2-5,TRBV10-3,.,CAISGADQETQYF,TGTGCCATCAGTGGGGCGGATCAAGAGACCCAGTACTTC
.,TRBJ2-3,TRBV6-5,.,CASSYEGADTQYF,TGTGCCAGCAGTTACGAGGGGGCAGATACGCAGTATTTT
.,TRBJ1-1,TRBV2,.,CASRIEVMNTEAFF,TGTGCCAGCAGGATTGAAGTGATGAACACTGAAGCTTTCTTT
few,TRBJ2-5,TRBV6-6,.,CASSDAETQYF,TGTGCCAGCAGCGACGCGGAGACCCAGTACTTC
.,TRBJ1-1,TRBV7-2,.,CASSFLVNTEAFF,TGTGCCAGCAGCTTCCTTGTGAACACTGAAGCTTTCTTT
few,TRBJ1-2,TRBV4-3,.,CASSRDLAEPYGYTF,TGCGCCAGCAGCCGTGATTTAGCCGAGCCCTATGGCTACACCTTC
few,TRBJ2-2,TRBV6-5,TRBD2,CASTRWTSNTGELFF,TGTGCCAGCACCCGCTGGACTAGCAACACCGGGGAGCTGTTTTTT
.,TRBJ1-4,TRBV2,.,CASSEWQRLFF,TGTGCCAGCAGTGAATGGCAAAGGCTGTTTTTT
.,TRBJ2-2,TRBV9,.,CASSRGITGELFF,TGTGCCAGCAGCAGGGGGATCACCGGGGAGCTGTTTTTT
.,TRBJ1-2,TRBV10-3,.,CAITQRAGSDDGYTF,TGTGCCATCACCCAGCGGGCAGGATCAGACGACGGCTACACCTTC
few,TRBJ2-3,TRBV5-4,TRBD2,CASSLGSGGTTDTQYF,TGTGCCAGCAGCTTGGGGAGCGGGGGCACCACAGATACGCAGTATTTT
.,TRBJ1-2,TRBV28,.,CASSLPGALSGGYTF,TGTGCCAGCAGTTTACCGGGGGCCCTCTCGGGTGGCTACACCTTC
few,TRBJ2-4,TRBV7-2,TRBD1,CASRRTGENIQYF,TGTGCCAGCAGGCGGACAGGGGAAAACATTCAGTACTTC
.,TRBJ2-2,TRBV5-1,TRBD1,CASSSRGTGTSRNTGELFF,TGCGCCAGCAGCTCCCGGGGGACAGGGACTTCTCGTAACACCGGGGAGCTGTTTTTT
few,TRBJ2-6,TRBV5-8,.,CASSTGTGANVLTF,TGTGCCAGCAGCACAGGTACTGGGGCCAACGTCCTGACTTTC
.,TRBJ1-2,TRBV29-1,TRBD1,CSVEPGTGGGNYGYTF,TGCAGCGTCGAGCCAGGGACAGGGGGAGGGAACTATGGCTACACCTTC
.,TRBJ1-1,TRBV18,.,CASSPPEKGLLRTEAFF,TGTGCCAGCTCACCACCGGAGAAGGGGCTACTACGAACTGAAGCTTTCTTT
.,TRBJ1-2,TRBV29-1,.,CSVEAQLLGGYTF,TGCAGCGTTGAAGCACAGCTATTGGGAGGCTACACCTTC